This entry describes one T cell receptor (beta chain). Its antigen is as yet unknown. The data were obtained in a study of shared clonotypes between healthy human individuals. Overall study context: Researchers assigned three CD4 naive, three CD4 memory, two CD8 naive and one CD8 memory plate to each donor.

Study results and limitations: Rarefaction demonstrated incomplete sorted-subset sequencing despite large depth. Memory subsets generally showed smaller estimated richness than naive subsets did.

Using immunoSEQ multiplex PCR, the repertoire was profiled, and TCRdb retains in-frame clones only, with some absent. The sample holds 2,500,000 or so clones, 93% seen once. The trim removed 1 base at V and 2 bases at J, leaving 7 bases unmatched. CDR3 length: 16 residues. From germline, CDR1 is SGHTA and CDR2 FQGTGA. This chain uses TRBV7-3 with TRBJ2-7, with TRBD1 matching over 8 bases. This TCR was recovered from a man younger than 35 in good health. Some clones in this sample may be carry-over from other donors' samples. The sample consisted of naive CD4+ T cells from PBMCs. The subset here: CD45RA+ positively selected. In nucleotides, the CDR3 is TGTGCCAGCAGCTTAAGGGCCGGGACAGGTACCTACGAGCAGTACTTC. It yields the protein CASSLRAGTGTYEQYF.